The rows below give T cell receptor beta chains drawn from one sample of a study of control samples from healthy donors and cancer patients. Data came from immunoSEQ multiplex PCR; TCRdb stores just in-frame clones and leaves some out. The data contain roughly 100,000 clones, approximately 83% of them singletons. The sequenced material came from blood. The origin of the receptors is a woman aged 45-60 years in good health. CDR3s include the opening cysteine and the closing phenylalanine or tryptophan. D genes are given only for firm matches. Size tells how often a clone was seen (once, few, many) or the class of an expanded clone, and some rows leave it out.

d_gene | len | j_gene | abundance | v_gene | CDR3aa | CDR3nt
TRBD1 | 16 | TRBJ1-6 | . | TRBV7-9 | CASSSGTGTGDSPLHF | TGTGCCAGCAGCTCCGGGACCGGGACAGGTGATTCACCCCTCCACTTT
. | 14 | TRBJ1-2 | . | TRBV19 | CASSGRDWGYGYTF | TGTGCCAGTAGCGGTCGCGACTGGGGCTATGGCTACACCTTC
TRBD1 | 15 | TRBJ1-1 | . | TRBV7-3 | CASSPLGQMNTEAFF | TGTGCCAGCAGCCCCTTGGGACAGATGAACACTGAAGCTTTCTTT
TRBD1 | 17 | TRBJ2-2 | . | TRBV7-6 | CASSAYYRGGYTGELFF | TGTGCCAGCAGCGCGTATTACAGGGGCGGATACACCGGGGAGCTGTTTTTT
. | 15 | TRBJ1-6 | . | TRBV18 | CASSPASSYNSPLHF | TGTGCCAGCTCACCGGCCAGCTCCTATAATTCACCCCTCCACTTT
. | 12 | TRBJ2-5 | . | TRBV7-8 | CASSARGKTQYF | TGTGCCAGCAGCGCCAGGGGTAAGACCCAGTACTTC
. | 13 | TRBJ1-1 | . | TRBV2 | CASSLRQEPEAFF | TGTGCCAGCAGCCTAAGACAGGAACCCGAAGCTTTCTTT
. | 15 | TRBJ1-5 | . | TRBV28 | CASSLGTIANQPQHF | TGTGCCAGCAGTCTGGGTACAATAGCCAATCAGCCCCAGCATTTT
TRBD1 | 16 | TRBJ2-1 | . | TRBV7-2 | CASRAMTGSSYNEQFF | TGTGCCAGCAGGGCAATGACAGGGTCCTCCTACAATGAGCAGTTCTTC
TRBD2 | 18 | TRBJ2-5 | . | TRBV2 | CASSEGPGTRRLWETQYF | TGTGCCAGCAGTGAAGGCCCCGGGACTAGGCGTCTTTGGGAGACCCAGTACTTC
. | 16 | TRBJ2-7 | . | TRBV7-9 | CASSPFNAGTSHEQYF | TGTGCCAGCAGCCCCTTTAACGCAGGGACAAGCCACGAGCAGTACTTC
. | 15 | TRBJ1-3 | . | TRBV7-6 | CASSLGSVSGNTIYF | TGTGCCAGCAGCTTAGGGAGCGTCTCTGGAAACACCATATATTTT
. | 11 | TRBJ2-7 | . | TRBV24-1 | CATSDDYEQYF | TGTGCCACCAGTGACGATTACGAGCAGTACTTC
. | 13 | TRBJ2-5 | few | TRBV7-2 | CASSVQVQETQYF | TGTGCCAGCAGCGTACAGGTCCAAGAGACCCAGTACTTC
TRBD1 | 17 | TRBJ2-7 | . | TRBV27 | CASSLLGSGTGIYEQYF | TGTGCCAGCAGTTTACTTGGTTCTGGGACAGGGATCTACGAGCAGTACTTC
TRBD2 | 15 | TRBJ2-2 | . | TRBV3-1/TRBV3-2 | CASSQTSGGAGELFF | TGTGCCAGCAGCCAAACTAGCGGGGGCGCCGGGGAGCTGTTTTTT
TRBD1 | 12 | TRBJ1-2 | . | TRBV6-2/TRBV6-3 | CASSLTGVGYTF | TGTGCCAGCAGTCTTACAGGGGTTGGCTACACCTTC
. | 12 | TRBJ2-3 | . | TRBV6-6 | CASSRSTDTQYF | TGTGCCAGCAGTCGGAGCACAGATACGCAGTATTTT
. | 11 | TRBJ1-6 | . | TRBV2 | CARSQGTSLHF | TGTGCCAGGTCACAGGGAACTTCCCTCCACTTT
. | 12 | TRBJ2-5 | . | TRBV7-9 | CASSFGYETQYF | TGTGCCAGCAGCTTTGGGTACGAGACCCAGTACTTC
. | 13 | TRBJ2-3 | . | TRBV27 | CASRTGFTDTQYF | TGTGCCAGCCGAACAGGATTCACAGATACGCAGTATTTT
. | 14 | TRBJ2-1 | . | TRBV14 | CASSPRTTGNEQFF | TGTGCCAGCAGCCCTCGGACCACCGGCAATGAGCAGTTCTTC
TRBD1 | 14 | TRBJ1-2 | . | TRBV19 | CASRDRDFLYGYTF | TGTGCCAGTCGGGACAGAGACTTTCTCTATGGCTACACCTTC
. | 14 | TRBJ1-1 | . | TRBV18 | CASSLRAGRTEAFF | TGTGCCAGCTCACTGAGGGCAGGGCGCACTGAAGCTTTCTTT
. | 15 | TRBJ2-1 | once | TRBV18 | CASSLDKGALNEQFF | TGTGCCAGCTCACTGGACAAAGGAGCCTTGAATGAGCAGTTCTTC
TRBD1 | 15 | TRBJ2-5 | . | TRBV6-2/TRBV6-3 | CASSAGTGVMETQYF | TGTGCCAGCAGTGCCGGGACAGGGGTTATGGAGACCCAGTACTTC
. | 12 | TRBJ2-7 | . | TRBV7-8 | CASSAGPYEQYF | TGTGCCAGCAGCGCCGGCCCCTACGAGCAGTACTTC